This T cell receptor (beta chain) was recorded in a study of identical twins. Comment on this clonotype: The antigen remains undetermined.

Germline loops: CDR1 DFQATT, CDR2 SNEGSKA (reference sequence). The CDR3 is made up of 16 amino acids. V lost 3 bases to trimming and J lost 1 base, with 17 bases between them. Each cDNA held unique molecular identifiers, and template switching gave it a universal primer site. TCRdb re-called the 5' RACE reads with MiXCR, one entry per CDR3 protein. Here the sample spans 690,000 or so distinct CDR3 sequences, 5.5% to 6.5% being singletons. All donors were healthy, and all were Caucasian. Study-level points and caveats: Clonotypes of the beta chain that were abundant in cord blood carried fewer insertions (memory repertoires showed none).

The sample was naive T cells sorted from blood. The receptor was derived from a man aged 18 to 30 in good health. The gene calls are TRBV20-1 and TRBJ2-3, with TRBD1 as a possible D gene (6 bases). Here the CDR3 reads CSARWGRASGTDTQYF. Written as DNA, the CDR3 is TGCAGTGCTAGGTGGGGGCGGGCCTCCGGCACAGATACGCAGTATTTT.